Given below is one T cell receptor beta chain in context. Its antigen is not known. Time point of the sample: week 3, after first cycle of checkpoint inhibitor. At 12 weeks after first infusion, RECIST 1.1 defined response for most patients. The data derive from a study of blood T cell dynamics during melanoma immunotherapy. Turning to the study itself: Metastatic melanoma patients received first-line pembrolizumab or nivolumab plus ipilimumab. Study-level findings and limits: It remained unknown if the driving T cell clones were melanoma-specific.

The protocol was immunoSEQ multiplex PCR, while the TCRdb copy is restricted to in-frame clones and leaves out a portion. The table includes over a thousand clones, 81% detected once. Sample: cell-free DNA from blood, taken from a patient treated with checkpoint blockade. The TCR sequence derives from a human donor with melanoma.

This chain's CDR3 is CASSYRGSGRPNIQYF. Here the CDR3 DNA reads TGTGCCAGCAGTTACCGGGGTAGCGGGAGGCCGAACATTCAGTACTTC. This chain links TRBV6-5 with TRBJ2-4; 10 nucleotides agree with TRBD2. Germline V lookup: CDR1 MNHEY, CDR2 SVGAGI. With V trimmed by 2 bases and J by 7 bases, 8 bases remained unmatched. The CDR3 consists of 16 residues.